This TCR beta chain derives from a study of tumor-infiltrating lymphocytes in primary liver carcinoma. Germline DNA was also extracted, and blood RNA derived from unsorted whole blood. CDR1 and CDR2 from the germline V gene are ENHRY and SYGVKD. V was trimmed by 10 bases and J by 7 bases, leaving 11 bases between them. This CDR3 has 11 amino acids. The researchers produced TCR beta cDNA from around 500 ng total RNA with a constant-region primer. Investigators got TCR beta libraries out of three nested multiplex PCR rounds, done with slightly modified ARM-PCR. Two initial PCR rounds of approximately 10 cycles each paired TRBV1-TRBV30 forward primers with a C-beta reverse primer. TCRdb reprocessed the multiplex PCR reads via MiXCR and lists one record per CDR3 protein. Of about 320,000 distinct CDR3 sequences listed, 65% are singletons. Whole-study findings and limits: The overlap of tumor-adjacent and tumor-blood pairs was smaller than that of tumor region pairs.

This clonotype was counted only a few times. Its antigen is unknown. This TCR came from a man aged 40-49 years with primary liver carcinoma and hepatitis B virus infection. The sample taken for sequencing was peripheral blood. The rearrangement uses TRBV10-3 and TRBJ2-4; D not certain. CDR3 residues: CATGLRNIQYF. CDR3 nucleotides: TGTGCCACCGGGTTGAGGAACATTCAGTACTTC.